The sequence of this TCR beta chain was determined in a study of blood T cell repertoires in COVID-19. At the level of the study: T cells, B-cell-depleted T cells, or PBMCs supplied cDNA or gDNA.

Study members were between about 18 and 90 years old and lived in some 22 US regions. The method was immunoSEQ multiplex PCR; TCRdb's version includes in-frame clones alone and lacks a portion of them. The sample gives 200,000 to 250,000 clones, approximately 80% of which show up once; roughly 3.5% is in the top ten. The CDR3 totals 12 residues. Per germline, CDR1 SEHNR and CDR2 FQNEAQ (reference sequence). The V end lost 3 bases, the J end lost 11 bases, and 13 bases lay between the germline ends. This TCR came from a woman aged 55-69 years who had recovered from COVID-19. The chain recombines TRBV7-9 with TRBJ1-1; D is possibly TRBD1 (6 bases). Sequencing input: PBMCs or T cells enriched from blood (not recorded which). In DNA, the CDR3 is TGTGCCAGCAGCTTGTCCGGGACAACGGCTTTCTTT. As protein: CASSLSGTTAFF.